The rows below give T cell receptor beta chains drawn from one sample of a study of identical twins. TCRdb called the 5' RACE reads again in MiXCR, with one record for every CDR3 protein. The sample holds more than 650,000 distinct CDR3 sequences; around 6% are singletons and the top ten take 1.5% to 2%. Sequenced material: naive T cells sorted from blood. These receptors originate from a man aged 18-30 years in good health. CDR3s include the opening cysteine and the closing phenylalanine or tryptophan. D genes are given only for firm matches. Clone sizes are given selectively: once, few, many, or a class where the clone is expanded.

V,D,size,J,CDR3,DNA
TRBV7-2,-,-,TRBJ1-6,CASSSPGLRNSPLHF,TGTGCCAGCAGCTCGCCGGGCCTAAGGAATTCACCCCTCCACTTT
TRBV4-2,-,few,TRBJ2-6,CASSQGNVLTF,TGTGCCAGCAGCCAAGGCAACGTCCTGACTTTC
TRBV5-1,-,many,TRBJ2-2,CASSLVLASTGELFF,TGCGCCAGCAGCTTGGTTCTAGCGAGCACCGGGGAGCTGTTTTTT
TRBV20-1,-,many,TRBJ2-3,CSAYTDTQYF,TGCAGTGCTTACACAGATACGCAGTATTTT
TRBV29-1,-,many,TRBJ2-1,CSGMTVSYNEQFF,TGCAGCGGTATGACAGTATCCTACAATGAGCAGTTCTTC
TRBV29-1,TRBD1,many,TRBJ1-2,CSVETRDSEYGYTF,TGCAGCGTTGAAACCCGGGACAGCGAATATGGCTACACCTTC
TRBV29-1,TRBD2,many,TRBJ2-2,CSVQGGNSGRAAGELFF,TGCAGCGTGCAAGGAGGGAATAGCGGGAGGGCGGCCGGGGAGCTGTTTTTT
TRBV12-3/TRBV12-4,-,-,TRBJ2-4,CASSPTGIQKNIQYF,TGTGCCAGCAGTCCCACAGGGATCCAGAAAAACATTCAGTACTTC
TRBV5-1,TRBD1,few,TRBJ2-6,CASNQRQGPRTGANVLTF,TGCGCCAGCAACCAAAGACAGGGCCCGCGAACTGGGGCCAACGTCCTGACTTTC
TRBV27,TRBD2,-,TRBJ2-3,CAIQSESGRVDTQYF,TGTGCCATCCAGTCCGAAAGCGGGAGGGTTGATACGCAGTATTTT
TRBV12-3/TRBV12-4,-,many,TRBJ1-1,CASSPPGGLNTEAFF,TGTGCCAGCAGTCCCCCCGGGGGACTGAACACTGAAGCTTTCTTT
TRBV7-2,-,many,TRBJ2-1,CASSFMLPTWNEQFF,TGTGCCAGCAGCTTTATGTTACCGACTTGGAATGAGCAGTTCTTC
TRBV12-3/TRBV12-4,TRBD2,many,TRBJ2-3,CASSLAGGHLDTQYF,TGTGCCAGCAGTTTAGCGGGAGGGCACCTAGATACGCAGTATTTT
TRBV5-1,TRBD1,many,TRBJ2-7,CASSLAGTGGYEQYF,TGCGCCAGCAGCTTGGCCGGGACAGGGGGCTACGAGCAGTACTTC
TRBV3-1,-,-,TRBJ2-7,CASSQDSPGEQYF,TGTGCCAGCAGCCAAGATTCCCCGGGTGAGCAGTACTTC
TRBV2,TRBD1,-,TRBJ2-3,CARTWTGNITDTQYF,TGTGCCAGAACCTGGACAGGGAATATCACAGATACGCAGTATTTT
TRBV20-1,-,many,TRBJ2-1,CSARGLQKYNEQFF,TGCAGTGCAAGGGGACTCCAGAAATACAATGAGCAGTTCTTC
TRBV7-2,-,few,TRBJ1-5,CASSLVSLGANQPQHF,TGTGCCAGCAGCTTAGTTTCCCTCGGAGCCAATCAGCCCCAGCATTTT
TRBV20-1,-,-,TRBJ1-1,CSARVWRDGGGTEAFF,TGCAGTGCTAGAGTTTGGCGGGACGGGGGTGGCACTGAAGCTTTCTTT
TRBV12-3/TRBV12-4,-,many,TRBJ2-6,CASSSLFGANVLTF,TGTGCCAGCAGTTCGTTGTTTGGGGCCAACGTCCTGACTTTC
TRBV19,-,-,TRBJ2-3,CASSSGRAGTDTQYF,TGTGCCAGTAGTTCGGGCAGGGCGGGCACAGATACGCAGTATTTT
TRBV3-1,TRBD2,-,TRBJ2-5,CASSQGTSGRQETQYF,TGTGCCAGCAGCCAAGGTACTAGCGGGAGACAAGAGACCCAGTACTTC
TRBV12-3/TRBV12-4,-,few,TRBJ2-2,CASSIRGVPGELFF,TGTGCCAGCAGCATTAGGGGGGTACCCGGGGAGCTGTTTTTT
TRBV7-8,-,many,TRBJ2-7,CASSLAPQSSYEQYF,TGTGCCAGCAGCTTAGCCCCACAGAGCTCCTACGAGCAGTACTTC
TRBV23-1,-,-,TRBJ2-5,CASSQKGRLETQYF,TGCGCCAGCAGTCAAAAGGGCAGGTTGGAGACCCAGTACTTC
TRBV4-1,TRBD1,many,TRBJ1-2,CASSQGDREFDGYTF,TGCGCCAGCAGCCAAGGGGACAGGGAATTTGATGGCTACACCTTC
TRBV5-1,-,many,TRBJ1-4,CASSLAAAGPEKLFF,TGCGCCAGCAGCTTGGCCGCGGCAGGGCCGGAAAAACTGTTTTTT
TRBV12-3/TRBV12-4,-,-,TRBJ1-6,CASSLGGAFNSPLHF,TGTGCCAGCAGTTTAGGGGGAGCTTTTAATTCACCCCTCCACTTT
TRBV14,-,-,TRBJ2-1,CASSRKMGEQFF,TGTGCCAGCAGCCGCAAGATGGGGGAGCAGTTCTTC
TRBV11-2,-,few,TRBJ1-4,CASSLPPNEKLFF,TGTGCCAGCAGCTTACCGCCTAATGAAAAACTGTTTTTT
TRBV28,TRBD2,many,TRBJ2-7,CASSLISGILDEQYF,TGTGCCAGCAGTTTAATAAGCGGGATTTTAGACGAGCAGTACTTC
TRBV20-1,-,many,TRBJ2-1,CSLNEQFF,TGCAGCCTCAATGAGCAGTTCTTC
TRBV27,-,few,TRBJ2-7,CASSLIGLPYEQYF,TGTGCCAGCAGTCTAATCGGGCTTCCATACGAGCAGTACTTC
TRBV5-6,TRBD2,few,TRBJ2-3,CASTTHGLAGTDTQYF,TGTGCCAGCACCACACACGGACTAGCGGGTACAGATACGCAGTATTTT
TRBV19,-,few,TRBJ1-1,CASPAPGNTEAFF,TGTGCCAGCCCGGCTCCAGGGAACACTGAAGCTTTCTTT
TRBV14,TRBD1,many,TRBJ1-2,CASSRQGLDYTF,TGTGCCAGCAGCCGACAGGGATTAGACTACACCTTC
TRBV3-1,TRBD2,-,TRBJ2-1,CASSRHLAGAPGGEQFF,TGTGCCAGCAGCCGACATCTAGCGGGAGCTCCAGGTGGTGAGCAGTTCTTC
TRBV7-9,TRBD2,-,TRBJ2-7,CASSLEKVGRFRYEQYF,TGTGCCAGCAGCTTAGAGAAAGTCGGGAGGTTTCGGTACGAGCAGTACTTC
TRBV29-1,-,many,TRBJ2-5,CSVVPGETQYF,TGCAGCGTTGTTCCCGGGGAGACCCAGTACTTC
TRBV5-5,-,few,TRBJ1-1,CASSLMQGDRPTEAFF,TGTGCCAGCAGCTTGATGCAGGGCGACCGTCCCACTGAAGCTTTCTTT
TRBV9,-,few,TRBJ2-5,CASRGSAYQETQYF,TGTGCCAGCAGGGGTAGCGCGTACCAAGAGACCCAGTACTTC
TRBV6-1,TRBD2,-,TRBJ2-7,CASTSTSGRAEEQYF,TGTGCCAGCACCTCAACTAGCGGGAGGGCGGAAGAGCAGTACTTC
TRBV5-1,TRBD2,many,TRBJ2-3,CASSLSSGKTDTQYF,TGCGCCAGCAGCTTGTCTAGCGGGAAGACAGATACGCAGTATTTT
TRBV29-1,-,many,TRBJ2-7,CSVSRDFHEQYF,TGCAGCGTTTCGAGGGATTTCCACGAGCAGTACTTC
TRBV28,TRBD1,-,TRBJ1-4,CASSPLTGSNEKLFF,TGTGCCAGCAGTCCACTGACAGGGAGTAATGAAAAACTGTTTTTT
TRBV6-2/TRBV6-3,TRBD1,-,TRBJ2-7,CASSNRPDRVSSYEQYF,TGTGCCAGCAGTAACCGACCGGACAGGGTAAGCTCCTACGAGCAGTACTTC
TRBV9,-,many,TRBJ1-3,CASTTGLGTIYF,TGTGCCAGCACGACGGGCCTTGGCACCATATATTTT
TRBV6-2/TRBV6-3,-,few,TRBJ1-2,CASQRDPDRSYGYTF,TGTGCCAGCCAGAGAGACCCCGACAGGTCCTATGGCTACACCTTC
TRBV20-1,-,few,TRBJ2-1,CSARDQAGGLEQFF,TGCAGTGCTAGAGATCAAGCGGGTGGATTAGAGCAGTTCTTC
TRBV20-1,TRBD2,many,TRBJ2-5,CSARDPAGLAWETQYF,TGCAGTGCTAGGGACCCCGCGGGACTAGCATGGGAGACCCAGTACTTC
TRBV12-3/TRBV12-4,TRBD2,few,TRBJ2-3,CASSLGVGREEGTDTQYF,TGTGCCAGCAGTTTAGGGGTGGGGCGGGAGGAAGGCACAGATACGCAGTATTTT